This record concerns one T cell receptor beta chain sequence. This clonotype was recorded a few times. It lacks a known antigen. No base qualities exist here, and no much larger clone lies one base off it. Library preparation was by PCR. Sequencing used an Illumina HiSeq 2500. Unique molecular identifiers were incorporated into TCR beta cDNA libraries to reduce PCR and sequencing biases. Every 1 to 10 million input T cells yielded about 500,000 cDNA molecules, meaning each molecule approximated one T cell. The same protocol used for the earlier healthy control dataset was applied to prepare and sequence the patient libraries. Within a given batch, samples were prepared together, multiplexed and sequenced on the same HiSeq lane. As for how the authors treated the data: Raw barcoded reads were processed with MIGEC, and single-read molecular identifier groups were discarded before consensus assembly and CDR3 extraction. Clonotype tables were post-analysed with VDJtools, and diversity was normalized by down-sampling all datasets to the smallest sample size. In repertoire overlap clustering, CDR3 amino acid sequences, but not nucleotide sequences, were matched to correct batch-related cross-sample contamination. TCRdb trimmed public reads at Q25 via fastp, called clones via MiXCR and kept in-frame beta chains. Each entry is one CDR3 protein sequence, shown with its most common DNA and genes. The V and J calls were determined by TCRdb, not by the authors. The sample yields hundreds of thousands of distinct CDR3 sequences; approximately 50% were counted once. Approximately 4.4% of the sample belongs to the ten largest clones.

This sample is drawn from a study of post-analysis software for immune sequencing data (dated by TCRdb to between 2015 and 2017). With regard to the full study: Disease courses on record covered relapsing-remitting, secondary progressive and progressive-relapsing multiple sclerosis, though some patients had no subtype annotation. The patient repertoires were compared against roughly 12 previously published healthy control repertoires obtained from donors aged 6 to 25 years. A subset of samples was prepared in parallel using single-end sample barcoding, then pooled and co-amplified after Illumina adapter ligation. Findings and caveats that apply to the study as a whole: The control group was slightly older than the multiple sclerosis patient group. Compared with controls, multiple sclerosis patients had significantly lower normalized Chao1 diversity, a finding suggesting substantial peripheral T-cell clonal expansion. Direct clustering with F measure revealed strong co-clustering of samples prepared in the same batch, which led to a batch-effect correction.

TCR beta repertoires were profiled from peripheral blood of about a dozen young patients with multiple sclerosis to demonstrate the VDJtools post-analysis software. The patients with multiple sclerosis were children and adolescents between roughly 6 and 17 years of age. Sequencing used blood. The sequence came from a girl under 18 with multiple sclerosis.

The sequence in DNA is TGCAGTGCTGGAACCGGGACTGGCAATTCACCCCTCCACTTT. It translates to CSAGTGTGNSPLHF. This chain is built from TRBV20-1 and TRBJ1-6; the best D guess is TRBD1, with 5 bases matching. The CDR3 has 14 amino acids, counting the end cysteine and phenylalanine. Left in the record is the CDR3 DNA by itself, 42 bases read in frame from the first base. The junction shows trimming of 5 bases on V and 7 bases on J, plus 15 bases between the germline ends. CDR1 and CDR2 (DFQATT, SNEGSKA) derive from the germline V gene (reference sequence).